The 25 T cell receptor beta chains below were found in one sample sequenced in a study of CXCR3-negative and CXCR3-positive naive CD8 T cells. Libraries of TRB cDNA were made by 5' RACE and carried UMIs. After re-calling the 5' RACE reads, TCRdb lists one entry per CDR3 protein, DNA absent. This table lists 100,000 to 150,000 distinct CDR3 sequences. The sample was naive CXCR3- CD8+ T cells from blood. The sample's subset: CD45RO-CCR7+CD27+CD95- naive CD8+ T cells lacking CXCR3 (TNR3-). All receptors derive from a human donor in good health. Some clones in this sample may be carry-over from other donors' samples.

The chain is built from TRBV10-3 and TRBJ2-7; TCRdb picks TRBD1, but there is no DNA to check that call. Germline V lookup: CDR1 ENHRY, CDR2 SYGVKD. This CDR3 has 11 amino acids. This CDR3 reads CAISQGQEQYF.

This chain uses TRBV21-1 with TRBJ1-2. TRBV21-1 is reported as a pseudogene. CDR3 length equals 15 residues. CDR3 in amino acids: CASSKAGYWGDGYTF.

This chain links TRBV12-3 or TRBV12-4 with TRBJ1-1; TCRdb indicates TRBD1, and absent DNA this call remains unverified. The CDR3 runs to 12 residues. This chain's CDR3 is CASSITGVGAFF.

The chain recombines TRBV19 with TRBJ1-5. Germline V gene sequence: CDR1 LNHDA, CDR2 SQIVND (reference sequence). CDR3 length: 15 residues. CDR3 sequence: CASSIDPTLKQPQHF.

This chain links TRBV28 with TRBJ2-3; the D call of TRBD1 rests on TCRdb alone, since no DNA is present to check it. CDR3 length: 15 amino acids. Per the germline V gene, CDR1 is MDHEN and CDR2 is SYDVKM. The CDR3 here is CASSLGQGEADTQYF. Variable domain in full (rest from reference TRBV28 and TRBJ2-3): DVKVTQSSRYLVKRTGEKVFLECVQDMDHENMFWYRQDPGLGLRLIYFSYDVKMKEKGDIPEGYSVSREKKERFSLILESASTNQTSMYLCASSLGQGEADTQYFGPGTRLTVL.

The rearrangement uses TRBV11-1 and TRBJ2-2; with no DNA, the TCRdb D assignment of TRBD2 cannot be verified. CDR3 length: 13 residues. Germline V CDR1 and CDR2: SGHAT, FQDESV (reference sequence). Here the CDR3 reads CASSVERAGELFF.

The rearrangement uses TRBV5-1 and TRBJ1-6; there is no DNA to check the TCRdb D call of TRBD1. Germline V gives CDR1 SGHRS, CDR2 YFSETQ. This CDR3 has 15 residues. The chain's CDR3 is CASSLDRGLNSPLHF.

This chain connects TRBV19 to TRBJ2-7; TCRdb's D call, TRBD1, is unchecked because there is no DNA. Germline CDR1 and CDR2: LNHDA and SQIVND (reference sequence). The length of the CDR3 is 15 residues. CDR3 loop: CASSTGQGLSYERYF.

This chain joins TRBV5-1 and TRBJ2-5; TCRdb's assignment of TRBD1 cannot be checked, as there is no DNA. Germline CDR1 reads SGHRS; CDR2 reads YFSETQ. This CDR3 has 15 residues. CDR3 protein: CASSLGTGLQETQYF.

This chain links TRBV14 with TRBJ2-1; without DNA, the TCRdb call of TRBD2 cannot be checked. The CDR3 is 17 residues long. CDR1 and CDR2 from the germline V gene are SGHDN and FVKESK. This chain's CDR3 is CASSHHPPTSGGAGQFF.

The rearrangement joins TRBV19 to TRBJ1-4. This CDR3 is 17 amino acids long. Germline V gives CDR1 LNHDA, CDR2 SQIVND (reference sequence). The CDR3 is CASSTDGPVATNEKLFF.

This chain uses TRBV7-8 with TRBJ2-1; TCRdb's D gene call, TRBD1, goes unchecked for lack of DNA. The CDR3 sequence is 16 residues long. The germline gives CDR1 SGHVS, CDR2 FQNEAQ. The CDR3 here is CASSLDRTGSYNEQFF.

The rearrangement links TRBV9 to TRBJ2-2; absent DNA, TCRdb's TRBD2 call cannot be checked. The CDR3 has 16 amino acids. CDR1 and CDR2 (germline): SGDLS, YYNGEE. This chain's CDR3 is CASSESGTPNTGELFF.

This sequence joins TRBV5-5 and TRBJ2-2; TCRdb reports TRBD1, a call that lacks DNA to check it against. CDR1 and CDR2 from the germline V gene are SGHKS and YYEKEE (reference sequence). The CDR3 is 15 amino acids. The CDR3 here is CASSGRQGNTGELFF.

The chain is built from TRBV6-4 and TRBJ2-1; absent DNA, TCRdb's TRBD1 call cannot be checked. CDR1 is MRHNA, CDR2 SNTAGT, per germline. This CDR3 spans 15 amino acids. The CDR3 reads CASSEGPGTYNEQFF.

The V call is TRBV7-6, the J call TRBJ2-1. CDR1 is SGHVS and CDR2 is FNYEAQ in the germline V gene. This CDR3 contains 17 residues. This CDR3 is CASSLGIGPRSYNEQFF.

The chain employs TRBV5-5 and TRBJ2-1. This CDR3 region has 13 residues. Germline CDR1 reads SGHKS; CDR2 reads YYEKEE (reference sequence). CDR3 sequence reads: CASSFSSNNEQFF. Supplemented by reference TRBV5-5 and TRBJ2-1, the full variable domain reads DAGVTQSPTHLIKTRGQQVTLRCSPISGHKSVSWYQQVLGQGPQFIFQYYEKEERGRGNFPDRFSARQFPNYSSELNVNALLLGDSALYLCASSFSSNNEQFFGPGTRLTVL.

The CDR3 loop is CASSAGQYNEQLF. The chain combines TRBV25-1 with TRBJ2-1; TCRdb calls TRBD1, which cannot be checked without DNA. CDR1 is MGHDK, CDR2 SYGVNS, per germline. CDR3 length: 13 residues. Variable domain in full (rest from reference TRBV25-1 and TRBJ2-1): EADIYQTPRYLVIGTGKKITLECSQTMGHDKMYWYQQDPGMELHLIHYSYGVNSTEKGDLSSESTVSRIRTEHFPLTLESARPSHTSQYLCASSAGQYNEQLFGPGTRLTVL.

The chain employs TRBV11-2 and TRBJ2-3. Per the germline V gene, CDR1 is SGHAT and CDR2 is FQNNGV. The CDR3 consists of 15 residues. The CDR3: CASSLVELGTDTQYF.

This chain links TRBV29-1 with TRBJ2-3. The CDR3 is 15 amino acids. Germline V gene data show CDR1 as SQVTM and CDR2 as ANQGSEA. CDR3 sequence: CSVEESGARTDTQYF.

The chain combines TRBV15 with TRBJ2-3. This CDR3 is 15 amino acids long. The V gene's germline CDR1 is LNHNV and CDR2 YYDKDF (reference sequence). The CDR3 region is CATSRDQDSTDTQYF.

V usage is TRBV28 and J usage is TRBJ2-1; no DNA is available, so the TRBD2 call from TCRdb remains unchecked. The CDR3 sequence is 16 residues long. Germline CDR1 reads MDHEN; CDR2 reads SYDVKM. CDR3 protein: CASSTLRTSGPRGQFF.

The chain joins TRBV20-1 to TRBJ2-3. The CDR3 is made up of 14 amino acids. CDR1 DFQATT and CDR2 SNEGSKA come from the germline V gene (reference sequence). The CDR3 loop reads CSARGVRGPDTQYF.

This chain uses TRBV5-1 with TRBJ2-1; the D call of TRBD2 rests on TCRdb alone, since no DNA is present to check it. Germline loops: CDR1 SGHRS, CDR2 YFSETQ. This CDR3 region has 16 residues. The CDR3 loop reads CASSLASGGRFHEQFF. Full variable domain (missing parts from reference TRBV5-1 and TRBJ2-1): KAGVTQTPRYLIKTRGQQVTLSCSPISGHRSVSWYQQTPGQGLQFLFEYFSETQRNKGNFPGRFSGRQFSNSRSEMNVSTLELGDSALYLCASSLASGGRFHEQFFGPGTRLTVL.

This rearrangement joins TRBV6-6 to TRBJ2-3. The CDR3 is 16 amino acids. Germline lookup yields CDR1 MNHNY and CDR2 SVGAGI (reference sequence). CDR3 sequence: CASSYSIATIADTQYF.